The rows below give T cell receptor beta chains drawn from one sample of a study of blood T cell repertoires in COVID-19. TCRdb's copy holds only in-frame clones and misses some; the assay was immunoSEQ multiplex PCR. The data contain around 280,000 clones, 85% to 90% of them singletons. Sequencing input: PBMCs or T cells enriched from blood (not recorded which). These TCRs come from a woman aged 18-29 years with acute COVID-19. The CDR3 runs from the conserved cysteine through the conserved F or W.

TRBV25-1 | CASKGTGTGNTIYF
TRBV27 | CASGSPWTGAYEQYF
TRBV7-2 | CASSLVGGRDYEQYF
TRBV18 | CASSLAGGSTDTQYF
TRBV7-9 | CASSLLAGGPHEQFF
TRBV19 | CASSIPGLAEYTQYF
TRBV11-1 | CASTTGLLSTDTQYF
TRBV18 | CASSQTSGRGDNEQFF
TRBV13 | CASLNLAGVSEQFF
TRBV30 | CAWSVLNGGKAFF
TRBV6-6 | CASRPWIADRETFF
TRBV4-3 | CASSQGTSGRDTQYF
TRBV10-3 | CAISESGGSGANVLTF